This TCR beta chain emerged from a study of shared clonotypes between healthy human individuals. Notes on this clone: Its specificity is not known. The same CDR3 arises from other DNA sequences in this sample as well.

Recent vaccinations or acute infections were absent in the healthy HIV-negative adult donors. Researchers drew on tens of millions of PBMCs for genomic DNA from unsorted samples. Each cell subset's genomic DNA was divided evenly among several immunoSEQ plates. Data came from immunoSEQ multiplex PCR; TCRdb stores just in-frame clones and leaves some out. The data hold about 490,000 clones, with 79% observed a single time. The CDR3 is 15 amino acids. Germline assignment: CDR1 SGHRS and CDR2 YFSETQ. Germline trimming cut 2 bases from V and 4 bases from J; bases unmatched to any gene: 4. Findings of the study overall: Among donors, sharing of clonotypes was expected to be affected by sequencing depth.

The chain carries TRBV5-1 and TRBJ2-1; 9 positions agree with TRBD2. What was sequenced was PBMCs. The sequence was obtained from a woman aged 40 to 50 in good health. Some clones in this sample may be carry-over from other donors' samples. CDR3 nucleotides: TGCGCCAGCAGCTTAGAGACTAGCGGTTACAATGAGCAGTTCTTC. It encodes CASSLETSGYNEQFF. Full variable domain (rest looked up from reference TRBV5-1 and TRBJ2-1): KAGVTQTPRYLIKTRGQQVTLSCSPISGHRSVSWYQQTPGQGLQFLFEYFSETQRNKGNFPGRFSGRQFSNSRSEMNVSTLELGDSALYLCASSLETSGYNEQFFGPGTRLTVL.